One sample yielded the 2 T cell receptor beta chains listed below, sequenced in a study of T-cell reconstitution after alpha-beta-depleted transplantation in children. Unique molecular identifiers featured in how the TCRbeta library was prepared. TCRdb fed the PCR reads into MiXCR, producing one record per CDR3 protein. The data show a few hundred thousand distinct CDR3 sequences, roughly 22% seen once. Sequences were derived from PBMCs from the stem cell graft donor, sampled from the stem cell graft. The receptors stem from a human donor who donated a stem cell graft to a child with acute myeloid leukemia.

This clonotype was picked up a small number of times. V and J are TRBV18 and TRBJ2-7, with TRBD2 matching 10 bases. Germline CDR1 is KGHSH and CDR2 is LQKENI. The CDR3 runs to 18 residues. With 8 bases clipped from V and 6 bases from J, the junction kept 22 bases outside the gene matches. The CDR3 loop reads CASTGTVGAGTSDVEQYF. The CDR3 DNA sequence: TGTGCCAGCACTGGGACAGTTGGAGCCGGGACTAGCGACGTCGAGCAGTACTTC. The whole variable domain, filled in from reference TRBV18 and TRBJ2-7, reads NAGVMQNPRHLVRRRGQEARLRCSPMKGHSHVYWYRQLPEEGLKFMVYLQKENIIDESGMPKERFSAEFPKEGPSILRIQQVVRGDSAAYFCASTGTVGAGTSDVEQYFGPGTRLTVT.

The chain couples TRBV4-1 to TRBJ2-1, with 9 bases lining up with TRBD2. V lost 3 bases to trimming and J lost 2 bases; unmatched junction nucleotides: 5. The CDR3 is made up of 16 amino acids. Germline CDR1 and CDR2: MGHRA and YSYEKL. The CDR3 protein is CASSQAGLATYNEQFF. As DNA, the CDR3 is TGCGCCAGCAGCCAGGCGGGACTAGCTACCTACAATGAGCAGTTCTTC.